This is a list of T cell receptor beta chains from one sample in a study of CD8+ T cells in alopecia areata. TCRdb keeps only in-frame clones here, not all; method: immunoSEQ multiplex PCR. The sample consists of 90,000 to 150,000 clones, 53% of them appearing once. The input for sequencing was CD4+ T cells sorted from blood, taken at week 4, from a patient treated with tofacitinib. The receptors derive from a human donor with alopecia areata. The CDR3 runs from the conserved cysteine through the conserved F or W. D genes are given only for firm matches. Rows may omit the clone size; those that give it use once, few, many or a size class.

cdr3_nt: TGCGCCAGCAGCCAAGGGGGTCTGGCGGGAGGATCCTACGAGCAGTACTTC; cdr3_aa: CASSQGGLAGGSYEQYF; clone_size: -; v_call: TRBV4-1; d_call: TRBD2; j_call: TRBJ2-7; cdr3_length: 17
cdr3_nt: TGTGCCAGCACCCCCCGAACCACGATGGATACGCAGTATTTT; cdr3_aa: CASTPRTTMDTQYF; clone_size: few; v_call: TRBV2; d_call: -; j_call: TRBJ2-3; cdr3_length: 14
cdr3_nt: TGTGCCAGCAGTAATACCCGAGGGGCCCTGTATGGCTACACCTTC; cdr3_aa: CASSNTRGALYGYTF; clone_size: -; v_call: TRBV6-1; d_call: -; j_call: TRBJ1-2; cdr3_length: 15
cdr3_nt: TGTGCCAGCAGCTTAGAGGGCAGAACTAGCACAGATACGCAGTATTTT; cdr3_aa: CASSLEGRTSTDTQYF; clone_size: -; v_call: TRBV7-9; d_call: -; j_call: TRBJ2-3; cdr3_length: 16
cdr3_nt: TGTGCCAGCAGTTACAGGACCTGGGGGAACACTGAAGCTTTCTTT; cdr3_aa: CASSYRTWGNTEAFF; clone_size: -; v_call: TRBV6-5; d_call: -; j_call: TRBJ1-1; cdr3_length: 15
cdr3_nt: TGTGCCAGCAGCGTAGAGGGGCGGTCCGGTCAGCCCCAGCATTTT; cdr3_aa: CASSVEGRSGQPQHF; clone_size: -; v_call: TRBV9; d_call: -; j_call: TRBJ1-5; cdr3_length: 15
cdr3_nt: TGCGCCAGCAGCCAAGGCCCCCGGGACAGAACCTACGAGCAGTACTTC; cdr3_aa: CASSQGPRDRTYEQYF; clone_size: -; v_call: TRBV4-1; d_call: TRBD1; j_call: TRBJ2-7; cdr3_length: 16
cdr3_nt: TGTGCCAGCAGCGGGCGCTCCTATAATTCACCCCTCCACTTT; cdr3_aa: CASSGRSYNSPLHF; clone_size: few; v_call: TRBV6-1; d_call: -; j_call: TRBJ1-6; cdr3_length: 14
cdr3_nt: TGTGCCTGGAGTGCCTACAATGAGCAGTTCTTC; cdr3_aa: CAWSAYNEQFF; clone_size: once; v_call: TRBV30; d_call: -; j_call: TRBJ2-1; cdr3_length: 11
cdr3_nt: TGTGCCTGGAGCGCAGGAGGGACAGGGGGGTATAGCAATCAGCCCCAGCATTTT; cdr3_aa: CAWSAGGTGGYSNQPQHF; clone_size: -; v_call: TRBV30; d_call: TRBD1; j_call: TRBJ1-5; cdr3_length: 18
cdr3_nt: TGCAGCGTTCTTACACCCAGGGGCGAAAAACTGTTTTTT; cdr3_aa: CSVLTPRGEKLFF; clone_size: -; v_call: TRBV29-1; d_call: -; j_call: TRBJ1-4; cdr3_length: 13
cdr3_nt: TGCGCCAGCAGCGGTGGGACAGTGGAGACCCAGTACTTC; cdr3_aa: CASSGGTVETQYF; clone_size: -; v_call: TRBV5-1; d_call: TRBD1; j_call: TRBJ2-5; cdr3_length: 13
cdr3_nt: TGTGCCAGCAGTTATGAGGGGTACGAGCAGTACTTC; cdr3_aa: CASSYEGYEQYF; clone_size: -; v_call: TRBV6-1; d_call: -; j_call: TRBJ2-7; cdr3_length: 12
cdr3_nt: TGTGCCAGCAGCTTAACAGCCACAGATACGCAGTATTTT; cdr3_aa: CASSLTATDTQYF; clone_size: -; v_call: TRBV7-2; d_call: -; j_call: TRBJ2-3; cdr3_length: 13
cdr3_nt: TGTGCCATCAGTGACCTCCCCGGGAGGAGCTACGAGCAGTACTTC; cdr3_aa: CAISDLPGRSYEQYF; clone_size: few; v_call: TRBV10-3; d_call: TRBD2; j_call: TRBJ2-7; cdr3_length: 15
cdr3_nt: TGTGCCAGCAGCTCAAACCCTAGCACCCTCCTATACAATGAGCAGTTCTTC; cdr3_aa: CASSSNPSTLLYNEQFF; clone_size: -; v_call: TRBV5-5; d_call: -; j_call: TRBJ2-1; cdr3_length: 17
cdr3_nt: TGCAGCGTTAGACCGCGAAGGGACACTGAAGCTTTCTTT; cdr3_aa: CSVRPRRDTEAFF; clone_size: few; v_call: TRBV29-1; d_call: -; j_call: TRBJ1-1; cdr3_length: 13
cdr3_nt: TGTGCCAGCAGCTTGGATACCGGGACAGCCCGCGTCCTGACTTTC; cdr3_aa: CASSLDTGTARVLTF; clone_size: -; v_call: TRBV5-4; d_call: TRBD1; j_call: TRBJ2-6; cdr3_length: 15
cdr3_nt: TGTGCCAGCAGCTTATCGAGACTAGCGGGGGGCCCTAGCACAGATACGCAGTATTTT; cdr3_aa: CASSLSRLAGGPSTDTQYF; clone_size: few; v_call: TRBV7-9; d_call: TRBD2; j_call: TRBJ2-3; cdr3_length: 19
cdr3_nt: TGCAGCGTTGAACCGGGTTTCAACACTGAAGCTTTCTTT; cdr3_aa: CSVEPGFNTEAFF; clone_size: few; v_call: TRBV29-1; d_call: -; j_call: TRBJ1-1; cdr3_length: 13
cdr3_nt: TGTGCCAGCAGCCTCTCCCAGGGCTACACCTTC; cdr3_aa: CASSLSQGYTF; clone_size: -; v_call: TRBV28; d_call: -; j_call: TRBJ1-2; cdr3_length: 11
cdr3_nt: TGCAGCGTTGAAACAGGGTGGAACGAGCAGTACTTC; cdr3_aa: CSVETGWNEQYF; clone_size: -; v_call: TRBV29-1; d_call: -; j_call: TRBJ2-7; cdr3_length: 12
cdr3_nt: TGTGCCAGCAGCTTCGGCACAGCCCAAGAGACCCAGTACTTC; cdr3_aa: CASSFGTAQETQYF; clone_size: -; v_call: TRBV11-2; d_call: -; j_call: TRBJ2-5; cdr3_length: 14
cdr3_nt: TGTGCCAGCAGCTTAGGACAGCTAGCGAACACCGGGGAGCTGTTTTTT; cdr3_aa: CASSLGQLANTGELFF; clone_size: few; v_call: TRBV11-2; d_call: -; j_call: TRBJ2-2; cdr3_length: 16
cdr3_nt: TGTGCCACCAGCCCCCTCGGCGGGGAGCTGTTTTTT; cdr3_aa: CATSPLGGELFF; clone_size: -; v_call: TRBV15; d_call: -; j_call: TRBJ2-2; cdr3_length: 12
cdr3_nt: TGTGCCAGCAGACAGGGAGGAGGCTACACCTTC; cdr3_aa: CASRQGGGYTF; clone_size: -; v_call: TRBV6-5; d_call: -; j_call: TRBJ1-2; cdr3_length: 11
cdr3_nt: TGCAGCGTTAAAGGGACAGGGACCTACGAGCAGTACTTC; cdr3_aa: CSVKGTGTYEQYF; clone_size: -; v_call: TRBV29-1; d_call: TRBD1; j_call: TRBJ2-7; cdr3_length: 13
cdr3_nt: TGCAGCGTTGACGACTCCACAGATACGCAGTATTTT; cdr3_aa: CSVDDSTDTQYF; clone_size: few; v_call: TRBV29-1; d_call: -; j_call: TRBJ2-3; cdr3_length: 12
cdr3_nt: TGTGCCAGCAGCAGGACAGGGGTCGGAACCGGGGAGCTGTTTTTT; cdr3_aa: CASSRTGVGTGELFF; clone_size: -; v_call: TRBV7-9; d_call: TRBD1; j_call: TRBJ2-2; cdr3_length: 15
cdr3_nt: TGTGCCAGCAGTGAAGCGAGGAATCAGCCCCAGCATTTT; cdr3_aa: CASSEARNQPQHF; clone_size: -; v_call: TRBV6-1; d_call: -; j_call: TRBJ1-5; cdr3_length: 13
cdr3_nt: TGTGCCAGCAGCGGACAAGTCAATGAGCAGTTCTTC; cdr3_aa: CASSGQVNEQFF; clone_size: few; v_call: TRBV7-8; d_call: -; j_call: TRBJ2-1; cdr3_length: 12
cdr3_nt: TGTGCCAGCAGCCTTTCGACAGGGGTGCACGAGCAGTACTTC; cdr3_aa: CASSLSTGVHEQYF; clone_size: -; v_call: TRBV9; d_call: TRBD1; j_call: TRBJ2-7; cdr3_length: 14